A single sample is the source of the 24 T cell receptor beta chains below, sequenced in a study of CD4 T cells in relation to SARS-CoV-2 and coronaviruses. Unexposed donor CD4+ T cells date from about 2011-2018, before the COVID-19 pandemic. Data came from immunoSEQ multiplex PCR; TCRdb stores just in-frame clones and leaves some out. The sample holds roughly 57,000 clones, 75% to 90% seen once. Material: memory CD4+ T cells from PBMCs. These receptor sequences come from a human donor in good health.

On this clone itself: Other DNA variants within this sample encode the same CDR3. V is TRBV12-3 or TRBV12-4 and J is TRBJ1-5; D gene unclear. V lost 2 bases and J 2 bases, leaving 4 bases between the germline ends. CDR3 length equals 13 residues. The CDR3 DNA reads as TGTGCCAGCAGTTTAAGCGGCAATCAGCCCCAGCATTTT. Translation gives CASSLSGNQPQHF.

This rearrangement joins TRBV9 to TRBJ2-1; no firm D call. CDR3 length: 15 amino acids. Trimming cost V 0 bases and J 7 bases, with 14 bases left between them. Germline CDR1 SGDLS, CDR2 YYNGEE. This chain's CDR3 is CASSVVAGVGNEQFF. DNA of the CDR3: TGTGCCAGCAGCGTAGTGGCTGGGGTTGGTAATGAGCAGTTCTTC.

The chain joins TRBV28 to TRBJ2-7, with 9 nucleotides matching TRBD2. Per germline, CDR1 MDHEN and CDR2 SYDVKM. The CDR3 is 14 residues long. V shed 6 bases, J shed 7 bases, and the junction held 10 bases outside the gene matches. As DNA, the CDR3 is TGTGCCAGCAGCGTGGTAGCGGGAGATAAAGAGCAGTACTTC. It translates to CASSVVAGDKEQYF.

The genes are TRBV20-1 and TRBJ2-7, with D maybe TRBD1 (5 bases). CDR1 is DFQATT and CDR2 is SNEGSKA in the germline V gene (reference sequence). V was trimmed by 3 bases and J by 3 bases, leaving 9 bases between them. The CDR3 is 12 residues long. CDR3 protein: CSASPRDYEQYF. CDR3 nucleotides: TGCAGTGCTAGTCCCAGGGACTACGAGCAGTACTTC.

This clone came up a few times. CDR3 residues: CASSSPNLAGTGELFF. Written as DNA, the CDR3 is TGTGCCAGCAGCTCTCCAAATTTGGCCGGCACCGGGGAGCTGTTTTTT. The chain recombines TRBV7-8 with TRBJ2-2, with D unresolved. The ends were cut back, 4 bases at V and 4 bases at J, with 16 bases in the middle. In germline, CDR1 is SGHVS, CDR2 FQNEAQ. The CDR3 runs 16 residues.

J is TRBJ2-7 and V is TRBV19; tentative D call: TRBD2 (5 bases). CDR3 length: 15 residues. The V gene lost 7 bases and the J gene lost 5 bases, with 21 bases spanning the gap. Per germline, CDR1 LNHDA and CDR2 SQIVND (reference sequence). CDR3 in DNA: TGTGCCAGTACCCTTTCGGGGTTCTCTCACCACGAGCAGTACTTC. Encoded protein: CASTLSGFSHHEQYF. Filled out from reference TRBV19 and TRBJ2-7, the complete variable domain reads DGGITQSPKYLFRKEGQNVTLSCEQNLNHDAMYWYRQDPGQGLRLIYYSQIVNDFQKGDIAEGYSVSREKKESFPLTVTSAQKNPTAFYLCASTLSGFSHHEQYFGPGTRLTVT.

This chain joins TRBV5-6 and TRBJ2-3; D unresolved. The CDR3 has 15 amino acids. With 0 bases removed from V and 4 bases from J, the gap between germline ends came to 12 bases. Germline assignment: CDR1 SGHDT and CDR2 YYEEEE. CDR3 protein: CASSLGSGQADTQYF. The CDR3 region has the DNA TGTGCCAGCAGCTTGGGGTCCGGGCAGGCAGATACGCAGTATTTT. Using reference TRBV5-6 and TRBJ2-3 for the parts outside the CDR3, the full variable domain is DAGVTQSPTHLIKTRGQQVTLRCSPKSGHDTVSWYQQALGQGPQFIFQYYEEEERQRGNFPDRFSGHQFPNYSSELNVNALLLGDSALYLCASSLGSGQADTQYFGPGTRLTVL.

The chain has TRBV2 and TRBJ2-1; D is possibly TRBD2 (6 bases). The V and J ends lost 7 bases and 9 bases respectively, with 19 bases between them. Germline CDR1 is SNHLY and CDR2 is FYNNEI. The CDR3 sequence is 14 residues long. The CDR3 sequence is CASTPVATRGEQFF. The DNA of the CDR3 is TGTGCCAGCACCCCCGTGGCGACTAGAGGTGAGCAGTTCTTC. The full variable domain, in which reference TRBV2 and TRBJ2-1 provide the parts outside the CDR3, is EPEVTQTPSHQVTQMGQEVILRCVPISNHLYFYWYRQILGQKVEFLVSFYNNEISEKSEIFDDQFSVERPDGSNFTLKIRSTKLEDSAMYFCASTPVATRGEQFFGPGTRLTVL.

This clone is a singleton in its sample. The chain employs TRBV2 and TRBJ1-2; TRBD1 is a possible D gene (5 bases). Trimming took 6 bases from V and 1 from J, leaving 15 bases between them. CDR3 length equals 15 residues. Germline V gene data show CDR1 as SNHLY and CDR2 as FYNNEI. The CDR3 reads CASRGIGGNNYGYTF. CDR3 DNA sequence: TGTGCCAGCAGGGGGATCGGGGGTAATAACTATGGCTACACCTTC.

The CDR3 DNA reads TGTGCCAGCAGTTTTGGTGCGGGAAACACCATATATTTT. This sequence encodes CASSFGAGNTIYF. This chain connects TRBV12-3 or TRBV12-4 to TRBJ1-3, with D hard to call. V was pared by 3 bases and J by 4 bases, with 7 bases between. CDR3 size: 13 residues.

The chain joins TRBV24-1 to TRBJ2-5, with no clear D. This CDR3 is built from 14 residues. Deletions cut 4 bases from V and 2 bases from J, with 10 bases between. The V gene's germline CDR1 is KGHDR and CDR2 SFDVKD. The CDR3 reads CATSEGGWQETQYF. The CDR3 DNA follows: TGTGCCACCAGTGAGGGCGGTTGGCAAGAGACCCAGTACTTC.

The CDR3 DNA follows: TGTGCCAGCATTAACAGGGGGCCAGTGTCGGGAGAGCAGTACTTC. It codes for CASINRGPVSGEQYF. V gene TRBV28 combines with J gene TRBJ2-7, with 9 bases aligning to TRBD1. This CDR3 contains 15 residues. V lost 7 bases and J lost 7; bases outside the gene matches: 14. Per germline, CDR1 MDHEN and CDR2 SYDVKM.

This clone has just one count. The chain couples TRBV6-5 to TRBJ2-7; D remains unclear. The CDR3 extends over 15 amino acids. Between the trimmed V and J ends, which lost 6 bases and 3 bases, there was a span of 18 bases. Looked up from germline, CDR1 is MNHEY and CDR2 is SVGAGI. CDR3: CASSPVNSGLYEQYF. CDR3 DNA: TGTGCCAGCAGCCCGGTTAATTCTGGGCTCTACGAGCAGTACTTC.

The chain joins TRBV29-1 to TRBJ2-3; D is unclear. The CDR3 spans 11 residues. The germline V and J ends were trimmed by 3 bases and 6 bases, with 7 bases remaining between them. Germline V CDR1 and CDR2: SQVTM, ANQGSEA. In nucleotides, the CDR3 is TGCAGCGTTGAGGATATTGATACGCAGTATTTT. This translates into CSVEDIDTQYF.

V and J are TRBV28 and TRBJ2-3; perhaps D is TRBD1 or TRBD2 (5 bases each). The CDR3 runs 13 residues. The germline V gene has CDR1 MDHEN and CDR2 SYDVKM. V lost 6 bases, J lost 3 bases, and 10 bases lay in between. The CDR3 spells CASSRDATDTQYF. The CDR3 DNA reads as TGTGCCAGCAGCCGGGACGCTACAGATACGCAGTATTTT.

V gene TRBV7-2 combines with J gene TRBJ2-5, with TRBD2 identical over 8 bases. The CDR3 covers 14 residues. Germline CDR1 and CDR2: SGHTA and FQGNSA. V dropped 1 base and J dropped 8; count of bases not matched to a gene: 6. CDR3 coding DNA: TGTGCCAGCAGCTTAGGGGGTAGCGGGGCTACCCAGTACTTC. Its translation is CASSLGGSGATQYF. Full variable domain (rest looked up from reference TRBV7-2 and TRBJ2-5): GAGVSQSPSNKVTEKGKDVELRCDPISGHTALYWYRQSLGQGLEFLIYFQGNSAPDKSGLPSDRFSAERTGGSVSTLTIQRTQQEDSAVYLCASSLGGSGATQYFGPGTRLLVL.

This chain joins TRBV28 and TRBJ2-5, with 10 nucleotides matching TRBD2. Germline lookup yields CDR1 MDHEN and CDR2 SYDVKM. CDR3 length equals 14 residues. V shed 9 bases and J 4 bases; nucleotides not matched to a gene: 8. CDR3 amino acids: CARYASGSRETQYF. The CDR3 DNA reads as TGTGCCAGGTATGCTAGCGGGAGTAGAGAGACCCAGTACTTC.

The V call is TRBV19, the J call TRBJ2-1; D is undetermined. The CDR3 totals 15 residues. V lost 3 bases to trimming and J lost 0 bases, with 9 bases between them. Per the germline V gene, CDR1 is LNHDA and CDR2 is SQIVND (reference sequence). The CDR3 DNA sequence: TGTGCCAGTAGTATCCGGACGGCCTCCTACAATGAGCAGTTCTTC. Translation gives CASSIRTASYNEQFF. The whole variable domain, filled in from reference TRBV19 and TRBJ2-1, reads DGGITQSPKYLFRKEGQNVTLSCEQNLNHDAMYWYRQDPGQGLRLIYYSQIVNDFQKGDIAEGYSVSREKKESFPLTVTSAQKNPTAFYLCASSIRTASYNEQFFGPGTRLTVL.

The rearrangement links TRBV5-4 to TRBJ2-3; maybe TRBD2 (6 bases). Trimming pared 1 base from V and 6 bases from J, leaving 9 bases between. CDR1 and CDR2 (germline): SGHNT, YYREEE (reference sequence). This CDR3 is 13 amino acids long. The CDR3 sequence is CASSLSGVDTQYF. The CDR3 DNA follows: TGTGCCAGCAGCTTGTCGGGAGTCGATACGCAGTATTTT.

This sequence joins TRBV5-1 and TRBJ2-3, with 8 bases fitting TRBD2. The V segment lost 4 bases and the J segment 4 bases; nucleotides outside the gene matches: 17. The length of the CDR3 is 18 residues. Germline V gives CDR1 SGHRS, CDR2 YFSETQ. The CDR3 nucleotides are TGCGCCAGCAGCCCCTCCTCGGGTGCGGGAGGTTGGGCAGATACGCAGTATTTT. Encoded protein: CASSPSSGAGGWADTQYF.

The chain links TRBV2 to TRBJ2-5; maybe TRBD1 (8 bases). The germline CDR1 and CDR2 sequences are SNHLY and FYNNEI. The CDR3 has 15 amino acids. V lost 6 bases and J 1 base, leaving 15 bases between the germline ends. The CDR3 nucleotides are TGTGCCAGCAGGCCCAACAGGGGGGGCCAAGAGACCCAGTACTTC. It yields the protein CASRPNRGGQETQYF. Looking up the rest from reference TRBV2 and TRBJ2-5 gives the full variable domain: EPEVTQTPSHQVTQMGQEVILRCVPISNHLYFYWYRQILGQKVEFLVSFYNNEISEKSEIFDDQFSVERPDGSNFTLKIRSTKLEDSAMYFCASRPNRGGQETQYFGPGTRLLVL.

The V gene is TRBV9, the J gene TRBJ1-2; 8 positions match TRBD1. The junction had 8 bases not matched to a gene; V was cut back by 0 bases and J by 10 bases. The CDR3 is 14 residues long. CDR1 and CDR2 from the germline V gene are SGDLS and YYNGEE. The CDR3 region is CASSVVGQGTPYTF. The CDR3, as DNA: TGTGCCAGCAGCGTAGTAGGACAGGGAACGCCCTACACCTTC.

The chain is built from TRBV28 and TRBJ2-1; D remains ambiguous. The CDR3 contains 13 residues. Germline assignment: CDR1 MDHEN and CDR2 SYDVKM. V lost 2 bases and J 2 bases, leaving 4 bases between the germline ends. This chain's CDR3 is CASSLGTYNEQFF. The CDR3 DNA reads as TGTGCCAGCAGTTTAGGGACCTACAATGAGCAGTTCTTC.

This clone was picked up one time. The CDR3, as DNA: TGTGCCAGCAGCTTACAGGCAGCGGGAAGTTCGGAGACCCAGTACTTC. Translating gives CASSLQAAGSSETQYF. The genes are TRBV7-3 and TRBJ2-5; 7 positions match TRBD2. The length of the CDR3 is 16 residues. Looked up from germline, CDR1 is SGHTA and CDR2 is FQGTGA. The V gene end was trimmed by 2 bases and the J gene end by 5 bases; junction bases not matched to a gene: 11.